This T cell receptor (beta chain) is drawn from a study of T cell responses to AZD1222 COVID-19 vaccine. Method: immunoSEQ multiplex PCR; TCRdb's copy keeps in-frame clones and lacks some. The sample carries 90,000 to 150,000 clones, 80% to 90% recorded once. CDR1 is SGDLS and CDR2 is YYNGEE in the germline V gene. This CDR3 is 15 amino acids long. V shed 4 bases and J shed 5 bases, with 19 bases lying between them. This specimen was peripheral blood, taken on day 0 of AZD1222 vaccination. The chain is built from TRBV9 and TRBJ2-7; D could derive from TRBD1 or TRBD2 (5 bases each). This TCR was recovered from an adult in good health. The CDR3 DNA sequence: TGTGCCAGCAGCCCCCCCCCAGGGTGGAGGAACGAGCAGTACTTC. It encodes CASSPPPGWRNEQYF.